The 24 T cell receptor beta chains presented below share a single source sample, sequenced in a study of T-cell memory formation after mild COVID-19. TCRdb redid the calling of the 5' RACE reads with MiXCR, one entry per CDR3 protein. The sample has approximately 210,000 distinct CDR3 sequences, roughly a tenth seen once; the top ten hold 3% to 3.5%. Sample: PBMCs or a T cell subset sorted from them (not recorded which). The receptors were sampled from a man aged 18 to 29 who had mild COVID-19 (a few samples of this study predate the infection). Cell type and time point are not known.

This clonotype showed up many times. The chain couples TRBV5-1 to TRBJ2-5; D remains unclear. Trimming removed 6 bases from V and 2 bases from J, with 14 bases in between. CDR1 and CDR2 (germline): SGHRS, YFSETQ. The CDR3 runs 14 residues. This CDR3 is CASTSGTVQETQYF. DNA of the CDR3: TGCGCCAGCACCTCCGGAACGGTACAAGAGACCCAGTACTTC.

This clonotype was seen a few times. The chain couples TRBV10-3 to TRBJ2-2; 7 bases map to TRBD2. Germline V CDR1 and CDR2: ENHRY, SYGVKD. The CDR3 spans 14 residues. The ends lost 6 bases at V and 5 bases at J; junction bases unmatched: 6. The CDR3 reads CAISHAGETGELFF. The CDR3 DNA is TGTGCCATCAGCCACGCGGGGGAAACCGGGGAGCTGTTTTTT.

The chain carries TRBV5-1 and TRBJ1-4; 9 nucleotides line up with TRBD1. The CDR3 sequence is 16 residues long. CDR1 is SGHRS and CDR2 is YFSETQ in the germline V gene. V was clipped by 2 bases and J by 6 bases; unmatched bases: 8. In DNA, the CDR3 is TGCGCCAGCAGCTTTACAGGGGGCAGTAGCTATGAAAAACTGTTTTTT. This encodes CASSFTGGSSYEKLFF.

This sequence joins TRBV4-1 and TRBJ2-5, with D uncertain. Germline CDR1 reads MGHRA; CDR2 reads YSYEKL. Trimming left V 0 bases short and J 4 bases short, with 27 bases between. This CDR3 region has 20 residues. The CDR3 DNA reads TGCGCCAGCAGCCAAGAGGCGGAGATTCGATTCGGTAGTAGCAGAGAGACCCAGTACTTC. It specifies CASSQEAEIRFGSSRETQYF.

This clonotype was counted a few times. The V gene is TRBV10-3, the J gene TRBJ1-1; D remains ambiguous. Germline values: CDR1 ENHRY, CDR2 SYGVKD. The CDR3 loop spans 13 amino acids. Deletions cut 0 bases from V and 12 bases from J, with 14 bases between. This chain's CDR3 is CAISESGGLGTFF. The CDR3 DNA follows: TGTGCCATCAGTGAGTCAGGAGGGCTCGGAACTTTCTTT.

This clonotype has at least ten counts. This chain uses TRBV12-3 or TRBV12-4 with TRBJ2-3, with TRBD1 matching 8 bases. The CDR3 consists of 13 residues. The ends lost 3 bases at V and 4 bases at J; junction bases unmatched: 0. CDR3 coding DNA: TGTGCCAGCAGTTTGGACAGGGCAGATACGCAGTATTTT. This codes for CASSLDRADTQYF.

The rearrangement uses TRBV5-1 and TRBJ2-3; no definite D call. The ends were cut back, 3 bases at V and 4 bases at J, with 12 bases in the middle. The V gene's germline CDR1 is SGHRS and CDR2 YFSETQ. The CDR3 is 14 amino acids. The CDR3 coding sequence is TGCGCCAGCAGCTCAAACCCTGGGGCAGATACGCAGTATTTT. Amino acids: CASSSNPGADTQYF.

The chain links TRBV20-1 to TRBJ1-1, with a weak D call TRBD1 (5 bases). CDR3 length: 15 residues. Germline loops: CDR1 DFQATT, CDR2 SNEGSKA (reference sequence). Trimming took 2 bases from V and 4 from J, leaving 17 bases between them. CDR3 coding DNA: TGCAGTGCTAGAATGAGGGGCCCGGGAAGCACTGAAGCTTTCTTT. Amino acids: CSARMRGPGSTEAFF.

This clonotype was seen a few times. The chain joins TRBV7-2 to TRBJ2-3; TRBD2 agrees at 8 bases. CDR1 and CDR2 (germline): SGHTA, FQGNSA. V was clipped by 7 bases and J by 1 base; unmatched bases: 10. The CDR3 runs 16 residues. CDR3 in amino acids: CASTRLAGGRTDTQYF. CDR3 bases: TGTGCCAGCACCAGACTTGCGGGGGGCCGCACAGATACGCAGTATTTT.

This clonotype was detected ten times or more. The J gene is TRBJ2-7, the V gene TRBV7-2; the D is unclear. Germline V gene sequence: CDR1 SGHTA, CDR2 FQGNSA. This CDR3 has 14 amino acids. Between the trimmed V and J ends, which lost 4 bases and 0 bases, there was a span of 10 bases. The CDR3 nucleotides are TGTGCCAGCAGCTCGGACGAAACCTCCTACGAGCAGTACTTC. Its protein product is CASSSDETSYEQYF.

Many counts were recorded for this clonotype. This sequence joins TRBV5-1 and TRBJ1-1; D is possibly TRBD1 (6 bases). CDR3 size: 16 residues. The germline V and J ends were trimmed by 4 bases and 1 base, with 17 bases remaining between them. In germline, CDR1 is SGHRS, CDR2 YFSETQ. The DNA of the CDR3 is TGCGCCAGCAGCGGGGGACACGTCTATTCGAACACTGAAGCTTTCTTT. Translating gives CASSGGHVYSNTEAFF.

The V and J genes are TRBV5-1 and TRBJ1-1, with unresolved D. Germline lookup yields CDR1 SGHRS and CDR2 YFSETQ. This CDR3 region has 12 residues. The V end lost 0 bases, the J end lost 10 bases, and 10 bases lay between the germline ends. CDR3 region: CASSLVGRGAFF. In DNA, the CDR3 is TGCGCCAGCAGCTTGGTTGGGCGGGGAGCTTTCTTT.

The chain links TRBV6-5 to TRBJ1-1; D gene uncertain. Germline V CDR1 and CDR2: MNHEY, SVGAGI. Trimming pared 6 bases from V and 1 base from J, leaving 12 bases between. CDR3 length: 14 amino acids. The CDR3 loop is CASSPLRKNTEAFF. The CDR3 DNA sequence: TGTGCCAGCAGCCCCCTCCGGAAGAACACTGAAGCTTTCTTT.

This clonotype was picked up many times. The rearrangement links TRBV5-1 to TRBJ1-6, with TRBD1 matching 8 bases. Germline CDR1 and CDR2: SGHRS and YFSETQ. V lost 4 bases, J lost 7 bases, and 7 bases stayed unmatched. This CDR3 is 15 amino acids long. This chain's CDR3 is CASSARRDRNSPLHF. Written as DNA, the CDR3 is TGCGCCAGCAGCGCCCGCCGGGACAGGAATTCACCCCTCCACTTT.

This clonotype was seen a few times. The chain couples TRBV7-9 to TRBJ2-1; 11 nucleotides line up with TRBD2. The germline V gene encodes CDR1 SEHNR and CDR2 FQNEAQ (reference sequence). The ends lost 6 bases at V and 6 bases at J; junction bases unmatched: 10. The CDR3 is 16 residues long. The chain's CDR3 is CASSPRAGTSGNEQFF. The CDR3 coding sequence is TGTGCCAGCAGTCCCCGGGCCGGGACTAGCGGCAATGAGCAGTTCTTC.

J is TRBJ2-3 and V is TRBV7-2; 15 nucleotides match TRBD2. Losses at the gene ends were 5 bases for V and 4 bases for J; bases not matched to a gene: 10. Germline V CDR1 and CDR2: SGHTA, FQGNSA. This CDR3 has 18 amino acids. CDR3 region: CASSPRTSGGAWADTQYF. The CDR3 DNA sequence: TGTGCCAGCAGCCCACGGACTAGCGGGGGGGCCTGGGCAGATACGCAGTATTTT.

This chain joins TRBV12-3 or TRBV12-4 and TRBJ2-7; a weak D match, TRBD1 (5 bases). The CDR3 is made up of 15 amino acids. The V and J ends lost 6 bases and 0 bases respectively, with 15 bases between them. The CDR3 spells CASRDQGYGSYEQYF. The CDR3 DNA reads TGTGCCAGCAGGGATCAGGGATACGGCTCCTACGAGCAGTACTTC.

This clonotype was observed a handful of times. This chain joins TRBV12-3 or TRBV12-4 and TRBJ2-1; unclear D gene. Trimming pared 8 bases from V and 10 bases from J, leaving 21 bases between. This CDR3 has 14 amino acids. In nucleotides, the CDR3 is TGTGCCAGCCTCCGGGCAGGCGTACAGAAAGAGCAGTTCTTC. Protein: CASLRAGVQKEQFF.

As DNA, the CDR3 is TGTGCCGGAACCACAGGGAGAGATGGCTACACCTTC. This sequence encodes CAGTTGRDGYTF. The chain joins TRBV12-3 or TRBV12-4 to TRBJ1-2, with D maybe TRBD1 (6 bases). The CDR3 is 12 amino acids. Deletions cut 11 bases from V and 6 bases from J, with 16 bases between.

This clonotype was counted only a few times. The chain is built from TRBV15 and TRBJ2-5, with D perhaps matching TRBD2 (7 bases). V lost 1 base to trimming and J lost 5 bases, with 17 bases between them. Germline loops: CDR1 LNHNV, CDR2 YYDKDF (reference sequence). CDR3 length equals 16 residues. CDR3 in amino acids: CATSRGNRGAWETQYF. The CDR3 DNA reads TGTGCCACCAGCAGAGGCAACCGGGGGGCCTGGGAGACCCAGTACTTC.

This clonotype was picked up many times. The chain is built from TRBV4-1 and TRBJ1-5, with D unresolved. V shed 0 bases and J shed 4 bases, with 13 bases lying between them. CDR1 is MGHRA, CDR2 YSYEKL, per germline. The CDR3 contains 16 residues. DNA for the CDR3: TGCGCCAGCAGCCAAGAGGGCCGGGGTCGAAATCAGCCCCAGCATTTT. Protein: CASSQEGRGRNQPQHF.

This clonotype appeared many times. V and J are TRBV5-1 and TRBJ2-5; no clear D gene. Germline V gene lookup returns CDR1 SGHRS and CDR2 YFSETQ. V was pared by 1 base and J by 2 bases, with 6 bases between. This CDR3 is built from 13 residues. DNA for the CDR3: TGCGCCAGCAGCTTGTCGGCACAAGAGACCCAGTACTTC. Its translation: CASSLSAQETQYF. The variable domain in full, with the rest retrieved from reference TRBV5-1 and TRBJ2-5, is KAGVTQTPRYLIKTRGQQVTLSCSPISGHRSVSWYQQTPGQGLQFLFEYFSETQRNKGNFPGRFSGRQFSNSRSEMNVSTLELGDSALYLCASSLSAQETQYFGPGTRLLVL.

This rearrangement joins TRBV6-4 to TRBJ1-6; 7 nucleotides line up with TRBD1. The V gene end was trimmed by 2 bases and the J gene end by 9 bases; junction bases not matched to a gene: 7. CDR3 size: 15 residues. Germline lookup yields CDR1 MRHNA and CDR2 SNTAGT. The CDR3 DNA follows: TGTGCCAGCAGTGACAGAAACCCAGGGGGTTCACCCCTCCACTTT. Protein sequence: CASSDRNPGGSPLHF.

This clonotype was found many times. The chain combines TRBV4-3 with TRBJ2-5; 7 positions match TRBD2. Germline V gene sequence: CDR1 LGHNA, CDR2 YSLEER. This CDR3 has 15 residues. V gave up 4 bases and J gave up 4 bases; unmatched junction bases: 9. The CDR3 nucleotides are TGCGCCAGCAGCCGCCAAACGAGGGAGGGAGAGACCCAGTACTTC. Translating gives CASSRQTREGETQYF.